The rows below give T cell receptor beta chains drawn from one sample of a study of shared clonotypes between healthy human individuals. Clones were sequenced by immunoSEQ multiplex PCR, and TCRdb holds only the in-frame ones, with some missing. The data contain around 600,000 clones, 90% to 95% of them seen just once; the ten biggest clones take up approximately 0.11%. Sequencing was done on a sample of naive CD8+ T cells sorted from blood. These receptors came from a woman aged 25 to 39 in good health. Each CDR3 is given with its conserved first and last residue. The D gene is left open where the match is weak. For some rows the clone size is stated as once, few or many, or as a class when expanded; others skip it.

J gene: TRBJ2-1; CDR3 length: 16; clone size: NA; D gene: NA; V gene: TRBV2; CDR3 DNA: TGTGCCAGCAGTGAAGGGCCAGGGGCTCCATACAATGAGCAGTTCTTC; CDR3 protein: CASSEGPGAPYNEQFF
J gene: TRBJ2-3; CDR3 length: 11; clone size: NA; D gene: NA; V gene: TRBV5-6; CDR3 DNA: TGTGCCAGCAGCTTTATGGATACGCAGTATTTT; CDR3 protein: CASSFMDTQYF
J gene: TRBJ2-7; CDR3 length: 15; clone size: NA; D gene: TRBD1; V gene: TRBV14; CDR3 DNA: TGTGCCAGCAGCCCCGACGGGACAGGGGGCCACGAGCAGTACTTC; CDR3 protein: CASSPDGTGGHEQYF
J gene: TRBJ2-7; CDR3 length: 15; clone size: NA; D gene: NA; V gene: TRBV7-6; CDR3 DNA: TGTGCCAGCAGCTTAGTGGCCGAAGAGGTCTACGAGCAGTACTTC; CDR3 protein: CASSLVAEEVYEQYF
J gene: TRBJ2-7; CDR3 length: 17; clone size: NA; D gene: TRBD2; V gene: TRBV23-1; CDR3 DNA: TGCGCCAGCAGTCGGGGGACTAGCGGGAGCGGGGATCGCGAGCAGTACTTC; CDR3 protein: CASSRGTSGSGDREQYF
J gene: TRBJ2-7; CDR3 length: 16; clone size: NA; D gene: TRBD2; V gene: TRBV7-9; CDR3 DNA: TGTGCCAGCAGTCCCCAGCCGGGACTAGGTTTTCTCGAGCAGTACTTC; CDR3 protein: CASSPQPGLGFLEQYF
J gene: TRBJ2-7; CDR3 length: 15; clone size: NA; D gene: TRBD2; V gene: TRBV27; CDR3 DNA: TGTGCCAGCAGTTTATCCCCTAGCGGGGGGTACGAGCAGTACTTC; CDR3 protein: CASSLSPSGGYEQYF
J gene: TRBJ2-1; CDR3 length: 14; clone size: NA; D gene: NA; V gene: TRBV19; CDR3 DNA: TGTGCCAGTAGCGCCCGACAGGTTCGTTTCGAGCAGTTCTTC; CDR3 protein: CASSARQVRFEQFF
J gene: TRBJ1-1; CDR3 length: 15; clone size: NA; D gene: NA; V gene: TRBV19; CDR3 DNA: TGTGCCAGTAGTATAGAGGGACACTTGCTCACTGAAGCTTTCTTT; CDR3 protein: CASSIEGHLLTEAFF
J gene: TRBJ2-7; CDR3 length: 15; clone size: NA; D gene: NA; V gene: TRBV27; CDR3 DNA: TGTGCCAGCAGCTTCCAGGGTGTCAGCTCCTACGAGCAGTACTTC; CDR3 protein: CASSFQGVSSYEQYF
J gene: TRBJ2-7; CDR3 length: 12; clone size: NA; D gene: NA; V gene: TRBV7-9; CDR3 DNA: TGCGCCAGCAGATCCGACACTCACGAGCAGTACTTC; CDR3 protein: CASRSDTHEQYF
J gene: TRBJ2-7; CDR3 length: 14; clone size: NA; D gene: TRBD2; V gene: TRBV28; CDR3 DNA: TGTGCCAGCAGTCCGATGGGACTAGCCTACGAGCAGTACTTC; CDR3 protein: CASSPMGLAYEQYF
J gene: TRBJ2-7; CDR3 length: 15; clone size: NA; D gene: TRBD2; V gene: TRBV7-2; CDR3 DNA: TGTGCCAGCAGCACCGCTAGCGGTAGCTCCTACGAGCAGTACTTC; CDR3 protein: CASSTASGSSYEQYF
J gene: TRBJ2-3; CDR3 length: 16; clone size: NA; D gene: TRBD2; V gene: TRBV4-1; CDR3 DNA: TGCGCCAGCAGCCCTAGGACTAGTGTGGTTACGGATACGCAGTATTTT; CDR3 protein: CASSPRTSVVTDTQYF
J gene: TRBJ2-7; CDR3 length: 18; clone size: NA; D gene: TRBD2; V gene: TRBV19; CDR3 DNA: TGTGCCAGTAGTATAGCTAGGGAACTAGCGGGAGTGAACAACGAGCAGTACTTC; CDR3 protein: CASSIARELAGVNNEQYF
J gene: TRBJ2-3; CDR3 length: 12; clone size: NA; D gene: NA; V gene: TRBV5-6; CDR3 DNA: TGTGCCAGCAGCTTGGACCCCAATACGCAGTATTTT; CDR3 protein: CASSLDPNTQYF
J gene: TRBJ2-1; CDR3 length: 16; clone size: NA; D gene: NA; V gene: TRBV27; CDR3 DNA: TGTGCCAGCAGTCTTAACAGGGCCCGGGGGCCCAATGAGCAGTTCTTC; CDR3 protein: CASSLNRARGPNEQFF
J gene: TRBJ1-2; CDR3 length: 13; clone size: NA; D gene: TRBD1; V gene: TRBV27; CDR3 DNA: TGTGCCAGCAGTCCCGGGACAGGGTTTGGCTACACCTTC; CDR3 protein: CASSPGTGFGYTF
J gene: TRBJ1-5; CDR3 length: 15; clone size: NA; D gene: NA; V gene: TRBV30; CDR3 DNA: TGTGCCTGGAGTGCCCGCCTCGGGCCTTCTCAGCCCCAGCATTTT; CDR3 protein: CAWSARLGPSQPQHF
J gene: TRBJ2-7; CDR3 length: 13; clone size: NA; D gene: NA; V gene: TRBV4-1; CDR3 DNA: TGCGCCAGCAGCCAAGGGAGGGACTACGAGCAGTACTTC; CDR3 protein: CASSQGRDYEQYF
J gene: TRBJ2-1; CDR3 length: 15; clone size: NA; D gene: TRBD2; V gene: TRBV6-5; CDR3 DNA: TGTGCCAGCAGTTACACGGGACTAGCGTATGATGAGCAGTTCTTC; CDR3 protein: CASSYTGLAYDEQFF
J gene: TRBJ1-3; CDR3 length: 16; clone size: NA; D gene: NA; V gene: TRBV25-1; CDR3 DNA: TGTGCCAGCAGTGATTACGCGTATCCAACTGGAAACACCATATATTTT; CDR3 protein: CASSDYAYPTGNTIYF
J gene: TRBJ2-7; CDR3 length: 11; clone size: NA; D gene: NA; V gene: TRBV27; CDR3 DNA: TGTGCCAGCAGTTTCGGGAGCGAGCAGTACTTC; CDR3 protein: CASSFGSEQYF
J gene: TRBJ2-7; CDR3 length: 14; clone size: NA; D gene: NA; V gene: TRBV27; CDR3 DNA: TGTGCCAGCAGTTTATTAACTAGCTTGGGCGAGCAGTACTTC; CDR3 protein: CASSLLTSLGEQYF
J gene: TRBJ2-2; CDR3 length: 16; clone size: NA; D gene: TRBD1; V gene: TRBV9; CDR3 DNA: TGTGCCAGCAGCGTAGATGTAGGGGGCCATTCCGGGGAGCTGTTTTTT; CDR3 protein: CASSVDVGGHSGELFF
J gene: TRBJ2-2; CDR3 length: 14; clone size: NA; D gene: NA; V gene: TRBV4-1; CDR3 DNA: TGCGCCAGCAGCCTCGGGTCGAACACCGGGGAGCTGTTTTTT; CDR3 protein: CASSLGSNTGELFF
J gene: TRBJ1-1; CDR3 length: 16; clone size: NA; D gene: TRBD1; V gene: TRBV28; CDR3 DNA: TGTGCCAGCAGGCCTCGGACAGGCGGGAGGGGGGGTGAAGCTTTCTTT; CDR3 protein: CASRPRTGGRGGEAFF
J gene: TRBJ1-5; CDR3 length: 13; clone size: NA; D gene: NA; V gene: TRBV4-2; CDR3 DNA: TGTGCCAGCGGGGACGGTCGTAATCAGCCCCAGCATTTT; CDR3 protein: CASGDGRNQPQHF
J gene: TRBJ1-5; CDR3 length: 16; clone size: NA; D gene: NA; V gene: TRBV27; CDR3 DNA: TGTGCCAGCAGTTTGGGGGCCGGGGCCGGCAATCAGCCCCAGCATTTT; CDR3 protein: CASSLGAGAGNQPQHF
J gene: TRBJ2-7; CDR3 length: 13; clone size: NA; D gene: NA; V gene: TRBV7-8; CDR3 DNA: TGTGCCAGCAGCTTATATAGGGGGAGCGAGCAGTACTTC; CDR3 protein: CASSLYRGSEQYF
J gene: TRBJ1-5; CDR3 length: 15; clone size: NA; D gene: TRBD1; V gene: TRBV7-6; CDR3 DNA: TGTGCCAGCAGCTTAGCCGGGACAGGGATCCAGCCCCAGCATTTT; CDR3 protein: CASSLAGTGIQPQHF
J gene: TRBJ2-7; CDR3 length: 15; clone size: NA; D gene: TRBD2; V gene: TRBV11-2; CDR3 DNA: TGTGCCAGCAGCTTCGGGACTAGCGGGTCCTACGAGCAGTACTTC; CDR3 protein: CASSFGTSGSYEQYF
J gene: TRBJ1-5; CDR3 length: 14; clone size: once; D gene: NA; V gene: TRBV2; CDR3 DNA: TGTGCCAGCAGGCGGACAGAGAGCAATCAGCCCCAGCATTTT; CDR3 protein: CASRRTESNQPQHF
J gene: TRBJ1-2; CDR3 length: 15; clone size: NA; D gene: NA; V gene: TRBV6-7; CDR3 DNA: TGTGCCAGCAGTTACCCGGTCCATCACAGGTGTGGCTACACCTTC; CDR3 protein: CASSYPVHHRCGYTF
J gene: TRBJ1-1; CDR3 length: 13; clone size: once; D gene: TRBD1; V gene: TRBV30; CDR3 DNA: TGTGCCAGGGACATAGGGGGCGGATCTGAAGCTTTCTTT; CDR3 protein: CARDIGGGSEAFF
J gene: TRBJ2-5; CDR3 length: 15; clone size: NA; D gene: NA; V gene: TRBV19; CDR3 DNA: TGTGCCAGTAGTATGACAGGAGCCAAAAAAGAGACCCAGTACTTC; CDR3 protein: CASSMTGAKKETQYF
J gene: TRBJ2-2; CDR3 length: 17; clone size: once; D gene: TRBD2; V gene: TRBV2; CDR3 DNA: TGTGCCAGCTCGGGACCCGATAGCGGGATGGGCACCGGGGAGCTGTTTTTT; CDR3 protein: CASSGPDSGMGTGELFF
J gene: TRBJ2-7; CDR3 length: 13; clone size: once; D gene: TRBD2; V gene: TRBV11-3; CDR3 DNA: TGTGCCAGCTCCCTGGGGGGGTCCTACGAGCAGTACTTC; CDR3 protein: CASSLGGSYEQYF
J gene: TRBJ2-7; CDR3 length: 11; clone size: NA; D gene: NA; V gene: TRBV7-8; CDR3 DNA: TGTGCCAGCAGCTTGCGGTGGGAGCAGTACTTC; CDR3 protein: CASSLRWEQYF